The sequence of this T cell receptor beta chain was determined in a study of blood T cell repertoires in COVID-19. As for the study in general: PBMCs, B-cell-depleted T cells, or T cells provided the cDNA or gDNA that made up the material.

CDR1 and CDR2 from the germline V gene are SGHTS and YDEGEE. V was shortened by 0 bases and J by 3 bases, with 16 bases between the two germline ends. This CDR3 is built from 17 residues. Here immunoSEQ multiplex PCR was the method, and the copy in TCRdb shows in-frame clones only, minus some. The data hold approximately 130,000 clones, with approximately 87% observed a single time. The gene calls are TRBV5-8 and TRBJ2-1; possibly TRBD2 for D (6 bases). The clonotype comes from a woman aged 50 to 60 with acute or convalescent COVID-19. Specimen: peripheral blood. The DNA of the CDR3 is TGTGCCAGCAGCTTGGTTGCGGGGACGGGGTTCTACAATGAGCAGTTCTTC. It encodes CASSLVAGTGFYNEQFF.